This record concerns one T cell receptor beta chain sequence. This specimen comes from a study of OX40 agonist ivuxolimab in advanced cancers. Study at large: Patients received ivuxolimab, an agonistic anti-OX40 (CD134) antibody.

Profiling relied on immunoSEQ multiplex PCR, and the TCRdb table lists in-frame clones only, not all of them. The table lists approximately 68,000 clones, roughly 80% of them singletons. The sequences come from CD4+ or CD8+ T cells sorted from blood, collected in a trial of the OX40 agonist ivuxolimab. The TCR sequence derives from an adult with an advanced solid tumor such as melanoma, head and neck, liver or kidney cancer.

This CDR3 is CASSNIGGSGELFF. CDR3 DNA sequence: TGTGCCAGCAGCAACATAGGGGGATCCGGGGAGCTGTTTTTT. The chain joins TRBV14 to TRBJ2-2; tentative D call: TRBD1 (6 bases). V was clipped by 5 bases and J by 6 bases, with 13 bases between them. CDR3 length: 14 amino acids. CDR1 is SGHDN, CDR2 FVKESK, per germline.